This T cell receptor (beta chain) was sequenced during a study of blood T cell repertoires in COVID-19 (dated by TCRdb to about 2020). About the investigation overall: Collaborator samples came from the United States, Italy and Spain and covered acute and convalescent phases of COVID-19. Where available, HLA class I and class II types were taken from metadata supplied by the sample provider and were not determined by assay-based typing. Samples came from the ongoing ImmuneRACE study (first 160 participants) plus 1,254 subjects from 6 global collaborators. The prospective study material was composed of cDNA or gDNA derived from T cells, B-cell-depleted T cells, or PBMCs. Nearly every sample came with metadata listing a de-identified subject ID, COVID-19 status, age in years and sex. The dataset comprised deeply sampled blood TCRbeta repertoires from subjects exposed to, actively infected with, or recovered from COVID-19. A freely available public database, intended as a resource for researchers studying the immune response to SARS-CoV-2, is where the repertoires were released. General study outcomes and caveats: The quantity of clinical and demographic metadata differed by source and by participant and was supplied without curation.

Spanning cysteine to phenylalanine, the CDR3 consists of 14 amino acids. The only DNA kept is the CDR3, 42 bases in frame from the first base. V lost 3 bases and J lost 1 base; the stretch between them is 10 bases long. The germline V gene gives CDR1 as SGHRS and CDR2 as YFSETQ. About this clone: It lacks a known antigen. Per-base qualities were not stored, and no clone one base away is much larger.

TCRbeta CDR3 regions were amplified from genomic DNA by means of the immunoSEQ Assay, a bias-controlled multiplex PCR. The authors' analysis ran thus. The number of nucleated cells in each sample was estimated by amplification of reference gene primers within the assay. Sequence reads were collapsed and filtered to measure the absolute abundance of every unique TCRbeta CDR3 rearrangement. For each sample, productive Simpson clonality was calculated as the square root of Simpson's diversity index across productive rearrangements. TCRdb mirrors the immuneACCESS table, restricted to in-frame sequences. Some clones are absent from its copies; in checked studies, under half trace to an unresolved V gene, and the reason for the others is unknown. From that table come the V and J calls and clone size; the DNA was used to work out D and trimming. This sample lists a few hundred thousand clones; 86% were detected once. Less than 3% of the sample is held by the ten biggest clonotypes.

The collaborating institutions used their own protocols to collect whole blood in K2EDTA tubes. For TCRbeta analysis, collaborator samples were shipped as frozen whole blood, as isolated PBMCs, or as DNA extracted from either sample type. This TCR was recovered from a woman aged 30 to 39 with active or convalescent COVID-19. The chain is assembled from TRBV5-1 and TRBJ2-5; the D gene is perhaps TRBD1, on 6 matching bases. Sequencing was done on a sample of peripheral blood. The nucleotides are TGCGCCAGCAGCTCCGGGACATTCCAAGAGACCCAGTACTTC. It translates to CASSSGTFQETQYF.